A single sample gave rise to the 13 T cell receptor beta chains below, sequenced in a study of tumor-infiltrating lymphocytes in localized non-small cell lung cancer. This table comes from immunoSEQ multiplex PCR, and its TCRdb copy is limited to in-frame clones, with some not included. The sample gives fewer than 20,000 clones, 69% of which show up once; 4.5% to 7.5% is in the top ten. The specimen sequenced was lung tumor tissue. The origin of the receptors is a human donor with non-small cell lung cancer.

The J gene is TRBJ2-3, the V gene TRBV7-2, with D uncertain. CDR1 and CDR2 from the germline V gene are SGHTA and FQGNSA. The V end lost 6 bases, the J end lost 6 bases, and 10 bases lay between the germline ends. The CDR3 is 12 amino acids. CDR3 loop: CASSLRTDTQYF. The CDR3 region has the DNA TGTGCCAGCAGTTTGCGAACGGATACGCAGTATTTT.

V is TRBV4-2 and J is TRBJ2-1, with 9 bases identical to TRBD2. Germline CDR1 is LGHNA and CDR2 is YNFKEQ. The CDR3 covers 14 residues. Germline trimming cut 8 bases from V and 0 bases from J; bases unmatched to any gene: 2. CDR3: CASEREVSYNEQFF. CDR3 sequence (DNA): TGTGCCAGCGAGCGGGAGGTCTCCTACAATGAGCAGTTCTTC.

This clone came up a few times. The chain couples TRBV11-2 to TRBJ2-3; 8 bases agree with TRBD2. The ends lost 5 bases at V and 2 bases at J; junction bases unmatched: 9. The CDR3 runs to 16 residues. Looked up from germline, CDR1 is SGHAT and CDR2 is FQNNGV. The CDR3 sequence: CASSPRGLAFTDTQYF. Written as DNA, the CDR3 is TGTGCCAGCAGCCCCCGAGGACTAGCCTTCACAGATACGCAGTATTTT.

The gene calls are TRBV5-4 and TRBJ2-3; TRBD2 agrees at 8 bases. Germline-derived CDR1 and CDR2 are SGHNT and YYREEE (reference sequence). The CDR3 consists of 17 residues. V gave up 2 bases and J gave up 3 bases; unmatched junction bases: 11. CDR3 sequence: CASSFNREREWTDTQYF. CDR3 in DNA: TGTGCCAGCAGCTTCAACAGGGAGCGGGAGTGGACAGATACGCAGTATTTT.

This chain joins TRBV28 and TRBJ1-5; D gene unclear. This CDR3 region has 14 residues. V lost 3 bases to trimming and J lost 0 bases, with 6 bases between them. The germline V gene encodes CDR1 MDHEN and CDR2 SYDVKM. CDR3 protein: CASSFSYSNQPQHF. CDR3 sequence (DNA): TGTGCCAGCAGTTTCTCGTATAGCAATCAGCCCCAGCATTTT.

The chain has TRBV5-5 and TRBJ2-7; D uncertain. The V gene lost 0 bases and the J gene lost 4 bases, with 2 bases spanning the gap. The CDR3 runs 11 residues. Looked up from germline, CDR1 is SGHKS and CDR2 is YYEKEE (reference sequence). In DNA, the CDR3 is TGTGCCAGCAGCTTGGCGTACGAGCAGTACTTC. Residues: CASSLAYEQYF.

The chain couples TRBV2 to TRBJ2-1; 8 positions match TRBD2. Germline values: CDR1 SNHLY, CDR2 FYNNEI. V dropped 6 bases and J dropped 4; count of bases not matched to a gene: 8. This CDR3 region has 15 residues. As DNA, the CDR3 is TGTGCCAGCAGAGTTGGACTAGCCCGATACAATGAGCAGTTCTTC. Amino acid sequence: CASRVGLARYNEQFF.

The chain carries TRBV7-8 and TRBJ1-2, with D possibly being TRBD1 (6 bases). V dropped 2 bases and J dropped 8 bases, with 21 bases sitting between them. The CDR3 covers 16 residues. Germline lookup yields CDR1 SGHVS and CDR2 FQNEAQ. DNA of the CDR3: TGTGCCAGCAGCTTATCCGACAGGCCTCTCCAAGGAGGCTACACCTTC. As protein: CASSLSDRPLQGGYTF.

The CDR3 loop reads CASSATGHTGELFF. The CDR3, as DNA: TGTGCCAGCTCAGCGACAGGGCACACCGGGGAGCTGTTTTTT. This chain links TRBV18 with TRBJ2-2; 7 bases agree with TRBD1. The CDR3 spans 14 residues. Germline V gene data show CDR1 as KGHSH and CDR2 as LQKENI. V gave up 5 bases and J gave up 3 bases; unmatched junction bases: 3.

CDR3 sequence reads: CASSGPGGARGEGSGEQFF. CDR3 DNA: TGTGCCAGCAGTGGTCCGGGAGGGGCCCGGGGGGAGGGCAGCGGTGAGCAGTTCTTC. This chain joins TRBV28 and TRBJ2-1; 8 bases align to TRBD2. With V trimmed by 5 bases and J by 9 bases, 24 bases remained unmatched. The CDR3 contains 19 residues. Germline V gene data show CDR1 as MDHEN and CDR2 as SYDVKM.

V gene TRBV10-2 combines with J gene TRBJ2-1; 8 nucleotides align to TRBD2. CDR1 and CDR2 from the germline V gene are WSHSY and SAAADI. Trimming at V came to 2 bases and at J to 9 bases, leaving 15 bases not matched to a gene. The CDR3 covers 17 residues. CDR3 protein: CASSEISGTRGIVEQFF. CDR3 DNA: TGCGCCAGCAGTGAGATCTCCGGGACTAGGGGGATAGTTGAGCAGTTCTTC.

The chain joins TRBV18 to TRBJ2-3; 13 positions agree with TRBD2. Germline values: CDR1 KGHSH, CDR2 LQKENI. The length of the CDR3 is 16 residues. V shed 3 bases, J shed 5 bases, and the junction held 5 bases outside the gene matches. The CDR3 here is CASSPRTSGSGDTQYF. Here the CDR3 DNA reads TGTGCCAGCTCACCCCGGACTAGCGGGAGCGGAGATACGCAGTATTTT.

This chain links TRBV9 with TRBJ2-3; D could derive from TRBD1 or TRBD2 (5 bases each). The germline gives CDR1 SGDLS, CDR2 YYNGEE. V was pared by 0 bases and J by 1 base, with 9 bases between. CDR3 length: 15 residues. CDR3: CASSVVGDGTDTQYF. The CDR3 DNA reads TGTGCCAGCAGCGTAGTAGGGGACGGCACAGATACGCAGTATTTT.